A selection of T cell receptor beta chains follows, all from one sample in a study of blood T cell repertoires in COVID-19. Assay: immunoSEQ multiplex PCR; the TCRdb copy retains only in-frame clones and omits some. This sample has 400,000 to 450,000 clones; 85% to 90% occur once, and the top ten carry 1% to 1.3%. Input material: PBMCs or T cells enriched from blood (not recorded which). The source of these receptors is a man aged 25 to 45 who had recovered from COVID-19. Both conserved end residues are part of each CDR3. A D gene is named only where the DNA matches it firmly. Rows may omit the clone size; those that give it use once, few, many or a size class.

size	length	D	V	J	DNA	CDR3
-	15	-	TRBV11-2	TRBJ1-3	TGTGCCAGCAGCTTAGGTCAGGGGAAAGGAAACACCATATATTTT	CASSLGQGKGNTIYF
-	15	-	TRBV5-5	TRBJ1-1	TGTGCCAGCAGCTTGGGTACGGGAACGGGGACTGAAGCTTTCTTT	CASSLGTGTGTEAFF
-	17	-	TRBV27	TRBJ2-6	TGTGCCAGCAGTTTACTCGACAGGAGCTCTGGGGCCAACGTCCTGACTTTC	CASSLLDRSSGANVLTF
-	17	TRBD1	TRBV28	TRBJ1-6	TGTGCCAGCAGTTTATCCCGATCGGGACAGGGTGTTTCACCCCTCCACTTT	CASSLSRSGQGVSPLHF
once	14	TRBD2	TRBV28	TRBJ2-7	TGTGCCAACAGAAAAGCGGGGGGATCCTACGAGCAGTACTTC	CANRKAGGSYEQYF
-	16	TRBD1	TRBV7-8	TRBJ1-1	TGTGCCAGCAGCCAACAGGGGGCCCTCATGAACACTGAAGCTTTCTTT	CASSQQGALMNTEAFF
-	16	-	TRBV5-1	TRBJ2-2	TGCGCCAGCAGCCCACTCCCGGCGGGAACTATCGGGGAGCTGTTTTTT	CASSPLPAGTIGELFF
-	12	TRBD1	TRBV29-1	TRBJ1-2	TGCAGCGTTGGCCGACAGGGAGGCGGCTACACCTTC	CSVGRQGGGYTF
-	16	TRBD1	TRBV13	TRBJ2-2	TGTGCCAGCAGCCCCGGGACAGGGCCTAACACCGGGGAGCTGTTTTTT	CASSPGTGPNTGELFF
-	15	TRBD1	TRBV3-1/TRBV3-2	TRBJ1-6	TGTGCCAGCAGCCAAGAAACAGGGGGCAGATCACCCCTCCACTTT	CASSQETGGRSPLHF
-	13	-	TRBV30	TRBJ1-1	TGTGCCTGGAATTTCGGGGGAAGGACTGAAGCTTTCTTT	CAWNFGGRTEAFF
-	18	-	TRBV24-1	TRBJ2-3	TGTGCCACCAGTGATTTTGCGTTGGCAGGCCTTAGCACAGATACGCAGTATTTT	CATSDFALAGLSTDTQYF
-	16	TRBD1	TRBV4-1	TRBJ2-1	TGCGCCAGCAGCCAAGAGTTAGGACAGGGCTACAATGAGCAGTTCTTC	CASSQELGQGYNEQFF
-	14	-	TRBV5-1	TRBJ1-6	TGCGCCAGCTCCGAGGGGGGGATAAATTCACCCCTCCACTTT	CASSEGGINSPLHF
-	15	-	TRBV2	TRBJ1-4	TGTGCCAGCAGGGAGAAGGGGTCCCTTAATGAAAAACTGTTTTTT	CASREKGSLNEKLFF
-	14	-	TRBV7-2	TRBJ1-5	TGTGCCAGCAGCTCGGAGGGAAATCTTCAGCCCCAGCATTTT	CASSSEGNLQPQHF
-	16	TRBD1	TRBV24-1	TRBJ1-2	TGTGCCACCAGTGTCATCGTAGGACAGGGTCCCTATGGCTACACCTTC	CATSVIVGQGPYGYTF
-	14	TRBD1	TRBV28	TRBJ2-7	TGTGCCAGCAGTAAACAGACAGGGACCTACGAGCAGTACTTC	CASSKQTGTYEQYF
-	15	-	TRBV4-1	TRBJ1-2	TGCGCCAGCAGCCAAGACTGGCAGGCGGGCTATGGCTACACCTTC	CASSQDWQAGYGYTF
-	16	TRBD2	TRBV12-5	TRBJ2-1	TGTGCTAGTGAATTGGGACTAGCGGGGGTCTACAATGAGCAGTTCTTC	CASELGLAGVYNEQFF
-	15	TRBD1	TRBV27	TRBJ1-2	TGTGCCAGCAGTTCCAGGGACAGAACTTACTATGGCTACACCTTC	CASSSRDRTYYGYTF
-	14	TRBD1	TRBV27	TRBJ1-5	TGTGCCAGCAGCTCTGCAGGGGGCCGGCAGCCCCAGCATTTT	CASSSAGGRQPQHF
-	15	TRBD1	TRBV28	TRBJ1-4	TGTGCCAGCGGGGACAGCTCCCTGCGAAATGAAAAACTGTTTTTT	CASGDSSLRNEKLFF
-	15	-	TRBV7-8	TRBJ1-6	TGTGCCAGCAGCTATGTCAGGCCGGGGAATTCACCCCTCCACTTT	CASSYVRPGNSPLHF
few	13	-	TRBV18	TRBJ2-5	TGTGCCAGCTCACCAGGGGGCTGGGAGACCCAGTACTTC	CASSPGGWETQYF
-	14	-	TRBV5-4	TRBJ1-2	TGTGCCAGCAGCTTTAGCACAACTAACTATGGCTACACCTTC	CASSFSTTNYGYTF
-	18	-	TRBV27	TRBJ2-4	TGTGCCAGCAGCCCTGGTCTCGGCGCCGACTACTATCAGGACATTCAGTACTTC	CASSPGLGADYYQDIQYF
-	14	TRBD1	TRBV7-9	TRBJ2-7	TGTGCCAGCAGCCCGACAGGGTATTCCTCCGAGCAGTACTTC	CASSPTGYSSEQYF
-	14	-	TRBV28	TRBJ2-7	TGTGCCAGCACCGACAGGGTATCGGGGGACGAGCAGTACTTC	CASTDRVSGDEQYF
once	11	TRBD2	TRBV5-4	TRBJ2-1	TGTGCCAGCCGGGACTCACGGGAGGAGTTCTTC	CASRDSREEFF
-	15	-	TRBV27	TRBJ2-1	TGTGCCAGCAGTTTAGGCGGGACCCCCTACAATGAGCAGTTCTTC	CASSLGGTPYNEQFF
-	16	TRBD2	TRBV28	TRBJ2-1	TGTGCCAGCAGTTTATATGGGCGGGAGAGGTACAATGAGCAGTTCTTC	CASSLYGRERYNEQFF
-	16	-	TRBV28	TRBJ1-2	TGTGCCAGCAGTTTGAGTCGGGCAGGGGCGGGCTATGGCTACACCTTC	CASSLSRAGAGYGYTF